The rows below give T cell receptor beta chains drawn from one sample of a study of cytomegalovirus exposure and HLA in healthy donors. Sequencing used immunoSEQ multiplex PCR; TCRdb keeps in-frame clones, though not all of them. The sample has some 120,000 clones, around three quarters seen once. The sample comprised PBMCs. These receptor sequences come from a woman between 25 and 40 years old in good health and CMV-seronegative. The CDR3 runs from the conserved cysteine through the conserved F or W. The D gene is left open where the match is weak. Size is omitted from some rows. Given values are once, few, many or a class for expanded clones.

CDR3 protein | CDR3 DNA | J gene | clone size | D gene | V gene
CASSSRLAYEQYF | TGTGCCAGCAGCTCTAGACTAGCCTACGAGCAGTACTTC | TRBJ2-7 | . | . | TRBV13
CASSLVSGTTDTQYF | TGTGCCAGCAGCTTGGTCAGCGGAACCACAGATACGCAGTATTTT | TRBJ2-3 | . | . | TRBV5-8
CASSSQNNEQFF | TGCGCCAGCAGCTCACAAAACAATGAGCAGTTCTTC | TRBJ2-1 | . | . | TRBV5-1
CASSGLRQETQYF | TGTGCCAGCAGTGGACTGCGGCAAGAGACCCAGTACTTC | TRBJ2-5 | . | . | TRBV6-1
CASSLERLANYNEQFF | TGTGCCAGCAGCTTAGAACGACTAGCGAACTACAATGAGCAGTTCTTC | TRBJ2-1 | once | TRBD2 | TRBV7-8
CASGRDSLNEKLFF | TGTGCCAGCGGCCGGGACAGCTTGAATGAAAAACTGTTTTTT | TRBJ1-4 | few | TRBD1 | TRBV2
CASSLTGVETEAFF | TGTGCCAGCAGCTTGACAGGGGTGGAGACTGAAGCTTTCTTT | TRBJ1-1 | . | TRBD1 | TRBV7-9
CAISSDGQAEAFF | TGTGCCATCAGTTCGGATGGGCAGGCCGAAGCTTTCTTT | TRBJ1-1 | . | . | TRBV10-3
CASSIVGASTEAFF | TGTGCCAGTAGTATAGTCGGAGCGAGCACTGAAGCTTTCTTT | TRBJ1-1 | . | . | TRBV19
CASSLALQGYEQYF | TGTGCCAGCAGCTTGGCCTTACAGGGCTACGAGCAGTACTTC | TRBJ2-7 | . | . | TRBV5-6
CASSQVEAATGELFF | TGTGCCAGCAGCCAAGTGGAGGCGGCCACCGGGGAGCTGTTTTTT | TRBJ2-2 | . | . | TRBV4-2
CASTLRASGGVNTGELFF | TGTGCCAGCACCTTAAGGGCTAGCGGGGGGGTAAACACCGGGGAGCTGTTTTTT | TRBJ2-2 | . | TRBD2 | TRBV7-2
CASSPERGDSEQYF | TGTGCCAGCAGCCCGGAGCGGGGGGATTCCGAGCAGTACTTC | TRBJ2-7 | . | TRBD2 | TRBV4-2
CASSSYENEAFF | TGTGCCAGCAGCTCCTATGAAAATGAAGCTTTCTTT | TRBJ1-1 | . | . | TRBV7-9
CASSKDRAREQYF | TGTGCCAGCAGCAAGGACAGGGCGCGCGAGCAGTACTTC | TRBJ2-7 | . | TRBD1 | TRBV6-6
CASTTTGLGQPQHF | TGTGCCAGCACCACGACAGGGCTTGGTCAGCCCCAGCATTTT | TRBJ1-5 | . | TRBD1 | TRBV5-6
CATSRTGVYGYTF | TGTGCCACCAGCAGGACAGGGGTCTACGGCTACACCTTC | TRBJ1-2 | few | TRBD1 | TRBV15
CASSRGTGLYGYTF | TGTGCCAGTAGTAGGGGGACAGGTCTATATGGCTACACCTTC | TRBJ1-2 | . | TRBD1 | TRBV19
CASSLVGLAGGGETQYF | TGTGCCAGCAGCTTAGTTGGCCTAGCGGGAGGAGGAGAGACCCAGTACTTC | TRBJ2-5 | . | TRBD2 | TRBV7-6
CASSQDGGRGSPSYGYTF | TGCGCCAGCAGCCAAGATGGTGGAAGGGGGTCACCGAGCTATGGCTACACCTTC | TRBJ1-2 | . | . | TRBV4-1
CASGLEGRNSPLHF | TGTGCCAGCGGTCTGGAGGGGAGGAATTCACCCCTCCACTTT | TRBJ1-6 | . | . | TRBV6-5
CASSEARVPGGYTF | TGTGCCAGCAGTGAAGCGAGAGTACCGGGAGGCTACACCTTC | TRBJ1-2 | once | . | TRBV6-1
CASSEDPRTWPEAFF | TGTGCCAGCAGTGAAGATCCCAGGACTTGGCCTGAAGCTTTCTTT | TRBJ1-1 | . | . | TRBV6-1
CASSVGGQVSYEQYF | TGTGCCAGCAGCGTAGGGGGACAGGTATCCTACGAGCAGTACTTC | TRBJ2-7 | few | TRBD1 | TRBV9
CASSHRDSWVGYTF | TGTGCCAGTAGTCACCGGGACAGTTGGGTAGGCTACACCTTC | TRBJ1-2 | . | TRBD1 | TRBV19
CASSLQGAQIRTEAFF | TGTGCCAGCAGCCTTCAGGGGGCACAGATTAGGACTGAAGCTTTCTTT | TRBJ1-1 | once | TRBD1 | TRBV7-3